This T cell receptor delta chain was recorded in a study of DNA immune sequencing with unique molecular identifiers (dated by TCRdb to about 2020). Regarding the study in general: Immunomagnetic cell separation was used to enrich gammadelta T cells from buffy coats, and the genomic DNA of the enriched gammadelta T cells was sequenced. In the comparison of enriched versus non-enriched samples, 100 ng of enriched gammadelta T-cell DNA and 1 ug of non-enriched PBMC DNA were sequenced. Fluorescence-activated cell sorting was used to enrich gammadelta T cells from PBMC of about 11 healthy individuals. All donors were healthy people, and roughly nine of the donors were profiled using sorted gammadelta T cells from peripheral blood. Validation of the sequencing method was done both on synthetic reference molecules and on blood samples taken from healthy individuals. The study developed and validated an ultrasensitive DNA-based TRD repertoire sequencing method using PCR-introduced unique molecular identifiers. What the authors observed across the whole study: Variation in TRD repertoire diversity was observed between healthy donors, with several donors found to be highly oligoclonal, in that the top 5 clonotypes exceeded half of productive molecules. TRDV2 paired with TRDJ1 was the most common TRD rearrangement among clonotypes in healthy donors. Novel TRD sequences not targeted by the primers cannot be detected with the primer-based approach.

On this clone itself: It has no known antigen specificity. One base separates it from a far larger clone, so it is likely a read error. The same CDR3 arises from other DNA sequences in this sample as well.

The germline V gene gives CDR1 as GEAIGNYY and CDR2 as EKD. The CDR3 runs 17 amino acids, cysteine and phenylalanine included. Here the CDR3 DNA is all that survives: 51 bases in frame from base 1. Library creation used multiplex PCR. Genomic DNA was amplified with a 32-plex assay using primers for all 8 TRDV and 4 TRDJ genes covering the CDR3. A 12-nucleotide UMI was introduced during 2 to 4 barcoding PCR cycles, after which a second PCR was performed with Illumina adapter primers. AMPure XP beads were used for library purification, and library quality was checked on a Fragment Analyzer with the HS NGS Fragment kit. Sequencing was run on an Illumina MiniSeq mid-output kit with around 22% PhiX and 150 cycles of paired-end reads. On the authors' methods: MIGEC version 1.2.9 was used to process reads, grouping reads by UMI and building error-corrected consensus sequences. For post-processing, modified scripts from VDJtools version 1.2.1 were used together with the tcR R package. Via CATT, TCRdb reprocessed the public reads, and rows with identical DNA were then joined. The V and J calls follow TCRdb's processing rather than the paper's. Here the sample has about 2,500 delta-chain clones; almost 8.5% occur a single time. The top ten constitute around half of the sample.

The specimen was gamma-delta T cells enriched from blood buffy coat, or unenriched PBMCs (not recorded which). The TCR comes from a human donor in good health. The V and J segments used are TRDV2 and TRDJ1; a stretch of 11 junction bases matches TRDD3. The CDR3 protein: CACDTVGGYASTDKLIF. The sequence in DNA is TGTGCCTGCGACACCGTTGGGGGATACGCCTCCACCGATAAACTCATCTTT.